This TCR beta chain was sequenced during a study of cytomegalovirus exposure and HLA in healthy donors (dated by TCRdb to about 2017). Some background on the complete study: An earlier analysis of approximately 550 of the donors reported 250 to 300 Gb of sequence data and more than 90 million unique TCR beta sequences from around 200 million T cells. An early release covering roughly 580 HLA-typed donors comprised 250 to 350 gigabases of sequencing data and tens of millions of unique TCR sequences. The genetic ancestry cluster associated with self-reported Caucasian donors included over 80% of the 398 genotyped donors. The aim of the study was to test whether cataloging public T cell receptors could identify signatures of past pathogen exposure. The study used immunosequencing to profile the T cell repertoires of some 600 subjects and linked those repertoires to cytomegalovirus serostatus. Along with the roughly 670-subject first cohort, a separate validation cohort of over 90 different subjects was used. To predict cytomegalovirus infection status, the study brought together high-throughput TCR immunosequencing, statistical association of individual TCRs with disease status, and machine learning. To study patterns of TCR occurrence, a later analysis re-analyzed previously published TCR beta repertoires from 550 to 800 donors and added high-resolution HLA genotyping. Rather than using new phenotypic data, the later analysis identified candidate immune exposures from TCR beta sequences and from how often those sequences occurred across donors. An earlier analysis of about 620 of the donors applied high-throughput TCR beta sequencing to assess whether each TCR beta V gene segment acted as functional or pseudogenic. Alongside the repertoire data, information on donor age, sex, ethnicity and CMV serostatus was compiled. In a later genetic analysis, genome-wide SNP genotypes for about 55% of the roughly 700 donors were used, and that subset was treated as a discovery cohort. Every repertoire in the discovery cohort had been generated on one and the same sequencing platform. Class I and class II HLA loci were covered by the typing at four-digit resolution. Typing coverage varied by locus: roughly 620-630 donors for A, B, C, DRB1 and DQB1; approximately 500 for DQA1; 600 to 610 for DPA1; about 450 for DPB1. Roughly five DR-DQ haplotypes were handled as single units for association and clustering, since linkage in the cohort was strong. Across approximately 400 genotyped donors of the cohort, an average of about 240,000 unique TCR beta nucleotide sequences per donor were sequenced, and 15% to 20% of those sequences were non-productive.

In total, approximately 700 healthy bone marrow donors made up the cohort. Cohort members were all nominally healthy when sampled, although unrecorded immune exposures were likely present. The donor was CMV seronegative and was included in the group of 352 seronegative cohort members. Each donor provided a peripheral blood sample, and peripheral blood mononuclear cells were used for TCR beta sequencing. Genomic DNA extraction from the blood cell samples was performed with the Qiagen DNeasy Blood Extraction Kit. About this clone: The clone's antigen remains unknown. No base qualities exist here, and no much larger clone lies one base off it.

Libraries were made using the immunoSEQ multiplex PCR assay. For the multiplex PCR, a mixture combining 60 forward primers for TCR Vbeta segments and 13 reverse primers for TCR Jbeta segments was used. Amplification of the CDR3 region of rearranged TCR beta genes was performed with a multiplex PCR assay on genomic DNA. Amplified TCR beta libraries were sequenced as 87-base-pair reads on the Illumina HiSeq System. As for how the authors treated the data: A later analysis counted about 80 million unique TCR beta chains across the 690 or so repertoires, and 10 million to 12 million of these chains were shared by at least two donors. A nearest-neighbor algorithm error-corrected the raw reads and collapsed the reads into unique sequences, merging closely related sequences to remove PCR and sequencing errors. CDR3 sequences were aligned to IMGT reference sequences to assign V, D and J gene segments. Each retained sequence needed at least a six-nucleotide match to both a V gene segment and a J gene segment. Rearrangements were called productive when the CDR3 lacked stop codons and stayed in frame with V and J; all others were non-productive. Following IMGT convention, CDR3 was defined as the stretch from the second conserved V-encoded cysteine up to the conserved J-encoded phenylalanine. The earlier analysis of some 600 of the donors excluded sequences that lacked an unambiguous match to a single V gene segment. An earlier analysis of about 590 of the donors classified V segments as functional when productive rearrangements were above 56.7% and as segregating when the standard deviation between donors was above 5%. A statistical classification framework was built to diagnose cytomegalovirus status from the catalog of TCR beta chain sequences. In a later analysis, V and J genes were assigned by comparing TCR nucleotide sequences against IMGT/GENE-DB human TR gene sequences. In a later analysis, CDR3 sequences and most-parsimonious VDJ recombination scenarios were assigned using the TCRdist pipeline. In a later analysis, every TCR beta chain was defined by the combination of its CDR3 amino acid sequence and its V-gene family, and reads without a unique V-gene family were dropped. To address suspected cross-contamination and a sequencing artifact, a later analysis removed 592 highly shared, low-generation-probability nucleotide sequences. For each public chain, a later analysis derived a clonal expansion index from normalized ranks of inferred template counts within each repertoire. A later analysis computed generation probabilities with a VDJ recombination model fitted to out-of-frame rearrangements, and checked the results against IGoR. A later analysis scored TCR-TCR, TCR-HLA and TCR-CMV co-occurrence with hypergeometric tests, applying a repertoire-size bias correction to TCR pairs. In a later analysis, false discovery rates were estimated by permuting HLA or CMV assignments 20 times. In a later analysis, co-occurring TCRs were grouped using DBSCAN, and TCRdist sequence similarity was added for clustering within HLA-allele-positive subsets. Repertoires with fewer than 30,000 or more than 120,000 public chains, plus five repertoires with anomalous nucleotide sharing, were excluded from co-occurrence clustering. TCRdb limited this immuneACCESS table to in-frame rearrangements with V and J called. A share of clones is missing; checked studies link under half to unresolved V genes, and the rest is unexplained. V and J calls and clone size are given by that table; D and trimming were obtained from the DNA. The sample table contains around 150,000 clones; only one count was recorded for approximately 80% of them. Around 2.2% of the sample comes from the top ten.

Overall study outcomes, separate from this receptor: When HLA alleles, especially DR and DQ, strongly co-occurred, TCR associations were difficult to assign to individual alleles. In an earlier analysis of some 640 of the donors, most TCR beta V segments were observed in productive rearrangements about 87% or about 30% of the time, broadly matching IMGT annotations. A group of highly shared sequence variants was considered likely to be a technical artifact of the sequencing pipeline. The authors suggested that the approach could potentially be generalized to other disease states and immunological phenotypes. In vitro tests confirmed that a few of the cytomegalovirus-associated TCR beta chains recognize cytomegalovirus antigens. HLA typing was unavailable for some donors at each locus, so association tests used only the typed subset. In a later genetic analysis, a missense DCLRE1C variant was associated with V-gene and J-gene trimming of TCR beta chains, and the association was replicated in an independent cohort. The presence/absence analyses assumed that sequencing depth was roughly uniform across donors, and that assumption may not be true. In a later genetic analysis, fewer N-insertions in productive TCRs were reported among donors in an Asian-associated ancestry cluster than the roughly 700-donor mean. In a later analysis, HLA-associated TCR beta chains showed more clonal expansion and lower generation probabilities than non-associated chains that were equally common. In a later analysis, around 15,000 TCR beta sequences were associated with specific HLA alleles at a false discovery rate of 0.05. In this cohort, only TCR beta chains were sequenced, and detectable features were limited by the absence of alpha or paired-chain data. The study gave a list of roughly 150 TCR beta chains associated with cytomegalovirus. Several of the top co-occurrence clusters appeared to be linked to parvovirus B19, influenza, CMV and Epstein-Barr virus, according to a later analysis. According to a later analysis, most CMV-associated TCR beta chains appeared to be HLA-restricted, and the HLA associations seemed to be driven largely by CMV exposure. Because counts were too low, roughly 18 rarely observed V segments, including chromosome 9 orphons, were left out of the earlier analysis of 587 of the donors. In a later analysis, TCR association rates were found to vary across HLA loci, with the most associated TCRs seen for DRB1 alleles and the fewest for HLA-C alleles. Correlated functional status among segregating V segments might reflect linkage disequilibrium, but an unknown experimental factor could not be ruled out. CMV serostatus was the only immune exposure information available for the cohort. A further reported finding was that TCR beta sequences accurately predicted the HLA-A and HLA-B alleles for most subjects in the first cohort. Most TCR sequences were observed very rarely across donors, whereas some public TCRs were present in many individuals. The classifier was reported to diagnose cytomegalovirus status with high specificity and sensitivity in both the original and validation cohorts.

Material: PBMCs. This sequence originates from a man younger than 45 in good health and CMV-seronegative.

The CDR3 in this case is CASSTLQSSYNEQFF. The bases read TGTGCCAGTAGTACCCTACAGAGCTCCTACAATGAGCAGTTCTTC. The chain employs TRBV19 and TRBJ2-1, with no confident D gene call. CDR1 and CDR2 (LNHDA, SQIVND) derive from the germline V gene (reference sequence). V is shortened by 4 bases, J by 0 bases, and the region joining them spans 10 bases. Its CDR3 holds 15 amino acids, cysteine through phenylalanine. CDR3 DNA is the only sequence kept; it has 45 bases, read in frame from the first base.